Below are 15 T cell receptor beta chains sequenced from a single sample in a study of CD8+ T cells in alopecia areata. Extraction and reverse transcription of RNA yielded cDNA as the sequencing template. Libraries were prepared by immunoSEQ multiplex PCR; TCRdb keeps only in-frame clonotypes and omits some of them. The table has 150,000 or so clones, about 67% seen once. Sequenced material: CD8+ T cells sorted from blood, taken at week 0. These TCRs come from a human donor with alopecia areata.

The V gene is TRBV7-8, the J gene TRBJ1-5, with D perhaps matching TRBD1 (5 bases). The germline gives CDR1 SGHVS, CDR2 FQNEAQ. Trimming left V 5 bases short and J 2 bases short, with 10 bases between. The CDR3 contains 14 residues. This CDR3 reads CASSRGTGNQPQHF. Here the CDR3 DNA reads TGTGCCAGCAGCCGTGGGACCGGCAATCAGCCCCAGCATTTT.

This clone was found a few times. The chain is built from TRBV25-1 and TRBJ1-1, with D possibly TRBD1 on 5 matching bases. The CDR3 sequence is 13 residues long. From germline, CDR1 is MGHDK and CDR2 SYGVNS. V lost 4 bases to trimming and J lost 3 bases, with 9 bases between them. CDR3 DNA: TGTGCCAGCAGTGTAGGCAGGGACACTGAAGCTTTCTTT. It is translated as CASSVGRDTEAFF.

This clone was found a few times. CDR3 region: CASSSRQGAYEQYF. The DNA of the CDR3 is TGTGCCAGCAGTTCCCGACAGGGAGCTTACGAGCAGTACTTC. The chain has TRBV7-2 and TRBJ2-7; 7 bases fit TRBD1. CDR3 length: 14 amino acids. With 6 bases clipped from V and 4 bases from J, the junction kept 9 bases outside the gene matches. Looked up from germline, CDR1 is SGHTA and CDR2 is FQGNSA.

The V call is TRBV5-1, the J call TRBJ1-1; no firm D call. V lost 0 bases and J 6 bases, leaving 9 bases between the germline ends. Germline assignment: CDR1 SGHRS and CDR2 YFSETQ. This CDR3 comprises 13 residues. CDR3 region: CASSLVGDPEAFF. DNA for the CDR3: TGCGCCAGCAGCTTGGTAGGTGACCCTGAAGCTTTCTTT.

The chain uses TRBV30 and TRBJ1-5; possible D gene TRBD1, 5 bases. Germline loops: CDR1 GTSNPN, CDR2 SVGIG (reference sequence). The CDR3 sequence is 15 residues long. Trimming left V 1 base short and J 2 bases short, with 12 bases between. The chain's CDR3 is CAWSGGAERNQPQHF. The CDR3 DNA reads TGTGCCTGGAGTGGGGGCGCGGAACGCAATCAGCCCCAGCATTTT. Complete variable domain (other parts from reference TRBV30 and TRBJ1-5): SQTIHQWPATLVQPVGSPLSLECTVEGTSNPNLYWYRQAAGRGLQLLFYSVGIGQISSEVPQNLSASRPQDRQFILSSKKLLLSDSGFYLCAWSGGAERNQPQHFGDGTRLSIL.

The J gene is TRBJ1-1, the V gene TRBV27; no definite D call. V dropped 4 bases and J dropped 4 bases, with 13 bases sitting between them. Germline CDR1 reads MNHEY; CDR2 reads SMNVEV (reference sequence). The CDR3 spans 14 residues. CDR3 residues: CASSSAGAGTEAFF. The CDR3 DNA sequence: TGTGCCAGCAGTTCCGCGGGAGCGGGCACTGAAGCTTTCTTT.

This clone was picked up a small number of times. V and J are TRBV7-9 and TRBJ2-7; possibly TRBD1 for D (6 bases). CDR1 SEHNR and CDR2 FQNEAQ come from the germline V gene (reference sequence). This CDR3 comprises 14 residues. V was cut by 4 bases and J by 3 bases, with 13 bases left in between. The CDR3: CASSSSGTFYEQYF. CDR3 sequence (DNA): TGTGCCAGCAGCTCCTCCGGGACATTCTACGAGCAGTACTTC.

This chain connects TRBV7-8 to TRBJ2-5, with TRBD2 identical over 8 bases. Trimming at V came to 5 bases and at J to 0 bases, leaving 8 bases not matched to a gene. The CDR3 spans 16 residues. Germline assignment: CDR1 SGHVS and CDR2 FQNEAQ. CDR3 sequence (DNA): TGTGCCAGCAGCCTGGGGGTAGCGGGGTACCAAGAGACCCAGTACTTC. Translated: CASSLGVAGYQETQYF.

This CDR3 is CASSLGLVEQFF. The CDR3 nucleotides read TGTGCCAGCAGCTTAGGTCTAGTCGAGCAGTTCTTC. The rearrangement joins TRBV7-2 to TRBJ2-1, with D hard to call. Trimming took 1 base from V and 10 from J, leaving 8 bases between them. The CDR3 loop spans 12 amino acids. CDR1 is SGHTA, CDR2 FQGNSA, per germline. Drawing the rest from reference TRBV7-2 and TRBJ2-1, the complete variable domain is GAGVSQSPSNKVTEKGKDVELRCDPISGHTALYWYRQSLGQGLEFLIYFQGNSAPDKSGLPSDRFSAERTGGSVSTLTIQRTQQEDSAVYLCASSLGLVEQFFGPGTRLTVL.

This clone was seen at least ten times. The chain combines TRBV6-5 with TRBJ2-7; D remains unclear. In germline, CDR1 is MNHEY, CDR2 SVGAGI. CDR3 length equals 14 residues. The V end lost 4 bases, the J end lost 2 bases, and 12 bases lay between the germline ends. The CDR3 loop reads CASSWSQDPYEQYF. CDR3 bases: TGTGCCAGCAGTTGGTCCCAGGATCCCTACGAGCAGTACTTC.

A note on this clone: Other DNA sequences in this specimen translate into the identical CDR3. The chain carries TRBV30 and TRBJ2-6; D is ambiguous. Germline-derived CDR1 and CDR2 are GTSNPN and SVGIG (reference sequence). This CDR3 has 14 residues. Trimming pared 0 bases from V and 0 bases from J, leaving 3 bases between. CDR3 in amino acids: CAWSVGSGANVLTF. CDR3 nucleotide sequence: TGTGCCTGGAGTGTCGGCTCTGGGGCCAACGTCCTGACTTTC.

This clone was seen a single time. The chain recombines TRBV29-1 with TRBJ1-1, with 7 bases matching TRBD1. This CDR3 has 14 residues. Looked up from germline, CDR1 is SQVTM and CDR2 is ANQGSEA. Unmatched junction bases numbered 10, after V lost 6 bases and J lost 3 bases. The CDR3 DNA is TGCAGCGTCAGGGGGGGCGCGTCGGACACTGAAGCTTTCTTT. Protein: CSVRGGASDTEAFF.

The V gene is TRBV29-1, the J gene TRBJ1-2, with no clear D. CDR3 size: 11 residues. The germline V and J ends were trimmed by 3 bases and 6 bases, with 8 bases remaining between them. Germline V gene lookup returns CDR1 SQVTM and CDR2 ANQGSEA. CDR3 sequence: CSVERDNGYTF. The CDR3, as DNA: TGCAGCGTTGAGAGGGATAATGGCTACACCTTC.

The chain couples TRBV19 to TRBJ1-5; D is unclear. CDR3 length: 12 residues. The ends were cut back, 3 bases at V and 6 bases at J, with 6 bases in the middle. Germline CDR1 LNHDA, CDR2 SQIVND (reference sequence). This CDR3 reads CASSIGPQPQHF. The CDR3, as DNA: TGTGCCAGTAGTATTGGCCCTCAGCCCCAGCATTTT. The whole variable domain, remainder taken from reference TRBV19 and TRBJ1-5, is DGGITQSPKYLFRKEGQNVTLSCEQNLNHDAMYWYRQDPGQGLRLIYYSQIVNDFQKGDIAEGYSVSREKKESFPLTVTSAQKNPTAFYLCASSIGPQPQHFGDGTRLSIL.

The chain has TRBV2 and TRBJ2-7; D unclear. The CDR3 runs to 10 residues. Germline CDR1 and CDR2: SNHLY and FYNNEI. The V end lost 8 bases, the J end lost 5 bases, and 7 bases lay between the germline ends. The CDR3 sequence is CASLGHEQYF. The CDR3 DNA reads TGTGCCAGCCTGGGCCACGAGCAGTACTTC.